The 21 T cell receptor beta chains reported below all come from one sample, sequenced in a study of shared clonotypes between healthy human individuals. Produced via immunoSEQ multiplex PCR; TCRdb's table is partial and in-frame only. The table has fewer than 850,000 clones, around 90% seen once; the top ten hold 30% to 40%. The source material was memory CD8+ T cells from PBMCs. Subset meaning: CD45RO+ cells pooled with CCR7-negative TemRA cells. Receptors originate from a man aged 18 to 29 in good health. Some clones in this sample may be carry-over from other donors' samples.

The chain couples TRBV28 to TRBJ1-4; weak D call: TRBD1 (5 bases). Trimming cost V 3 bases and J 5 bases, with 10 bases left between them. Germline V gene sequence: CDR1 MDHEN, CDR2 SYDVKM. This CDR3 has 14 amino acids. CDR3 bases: TGTGCCAGCAGTTTCTGGCAGGGAAATGAAAAACTGTTTTTT. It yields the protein CASSFWQGNEKLFF.

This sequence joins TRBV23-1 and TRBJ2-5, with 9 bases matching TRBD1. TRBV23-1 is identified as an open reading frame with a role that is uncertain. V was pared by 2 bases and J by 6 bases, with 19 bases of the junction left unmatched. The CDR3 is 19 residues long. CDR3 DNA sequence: TGCGCCAGCAGTCAACCGGGACAGGGTTTGAGGGGCCAACAAAAGACCCAGTACTTC. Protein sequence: CASSQPGQGLRGQQKTQYF.

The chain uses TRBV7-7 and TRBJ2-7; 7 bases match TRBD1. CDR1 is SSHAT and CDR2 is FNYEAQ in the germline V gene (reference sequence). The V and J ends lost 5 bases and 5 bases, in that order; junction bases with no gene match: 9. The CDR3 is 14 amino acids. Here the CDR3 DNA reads TGTGCCAGCAGCCTCCAGGGGGTTGGCAACGAGCAGTACTTC. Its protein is CASSLQGVGNEQYF.

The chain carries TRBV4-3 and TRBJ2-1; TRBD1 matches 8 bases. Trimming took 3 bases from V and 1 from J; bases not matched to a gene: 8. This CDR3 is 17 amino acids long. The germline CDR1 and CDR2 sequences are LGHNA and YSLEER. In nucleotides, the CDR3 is TGCGCCAGCAGCCAGGGGACAGGCATTTTTTCCTACAATGAGCAGTTCTTC. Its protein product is CASSQGTGIFSYNEQFF.

The CDR3 region is CASSYGQSINEKLFF. The CDR3 bases are TGTGCCAGCAGTTACGGGCAGAGCATTAATGAAAAACTGTTTTTT. The chain recombines TRBV6-5 with TRBJ1-4; D gene ambiguous. This CDR3 comprises 15 residues. From germline, CDR1 is MNHEY and CDR2 SVGAGI. V was trimmed by 2 bases and J by 4 bases, leaving 11 bases between them.

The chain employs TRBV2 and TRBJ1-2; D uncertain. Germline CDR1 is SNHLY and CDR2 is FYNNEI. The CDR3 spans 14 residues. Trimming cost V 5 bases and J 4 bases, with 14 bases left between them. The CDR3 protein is CASSPWGVVYGYTF. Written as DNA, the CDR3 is TGTGCCAGCAGTCCGTGGGGAGTTGTCTATGGCTACACCTTC.

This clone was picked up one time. CDR3 coding DNA: TGCGCCAGCAGCCAAGTACACAGGGGCTTCGTCACTGAAGCTTTCTTT. As protein: CASSQVHRGFVTEAFF. The V gene is TRBV4-1, the J gene TRBJ1-1, with TRBD1 matching over 7 bases. This CDR3 has 16 residues. Germline CDR1 reads MGHRA; CDR2 reads YSYEKL. The V and J ends lost 1 base and 4 bases, in that order; junction bases with no gene match: 9.

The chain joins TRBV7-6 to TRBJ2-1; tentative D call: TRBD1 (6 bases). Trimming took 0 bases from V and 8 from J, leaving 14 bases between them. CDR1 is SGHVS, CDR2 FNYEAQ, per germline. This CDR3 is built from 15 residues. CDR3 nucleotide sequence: TGTGCCAGCAGCTTAGCGGCAGGCAGGGGACATGAGCAGTTCTTC. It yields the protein CASSLAAGRGHEQFF.

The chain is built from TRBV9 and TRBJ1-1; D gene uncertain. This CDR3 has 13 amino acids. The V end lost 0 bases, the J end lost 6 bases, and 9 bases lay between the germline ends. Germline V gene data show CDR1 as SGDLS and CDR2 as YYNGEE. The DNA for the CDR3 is TGTGCCAGCAGCGTAGGGGGAAGGTCTGAAGCTTTCTTT. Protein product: CASSVGGRSEAFF.

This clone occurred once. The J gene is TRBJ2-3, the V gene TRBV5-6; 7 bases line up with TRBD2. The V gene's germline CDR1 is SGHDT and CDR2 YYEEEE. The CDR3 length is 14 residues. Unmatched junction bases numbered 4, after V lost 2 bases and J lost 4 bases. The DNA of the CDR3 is TGTGCCAGCAGCTTAGGCGGGAGTCCAGATACGCAGTATTTT. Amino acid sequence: CASSLGGSPDTQYF. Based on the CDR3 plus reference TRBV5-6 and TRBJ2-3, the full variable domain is DAGVTQSPTHLIKTRGQQVTLRCSPKSGHDTVSWYQQALGQGPQFIFQYYEEEERQRGNFPDRFSGHQFPNYSSELNVNALLLGDSALYLCASSLGGSPDTQYFGPGTRLTVL.

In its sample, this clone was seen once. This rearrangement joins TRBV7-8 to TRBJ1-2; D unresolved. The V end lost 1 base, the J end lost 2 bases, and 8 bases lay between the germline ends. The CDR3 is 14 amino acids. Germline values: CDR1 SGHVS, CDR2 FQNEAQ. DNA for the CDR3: TGTGCCAGCAGCTTAGAGAGCGTCAACTATGGCTACACCTTC. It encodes CASSLESVNYGYTF.

CDR3 coding DNA: TGTGCCAGCAGCCAATTAAGGTCAGATACGCAGTATTTT. This translates into CASSQLRSDTQYF. The chain combines TRBV4-2 with TRBJ2-3; D gene unclear. CDR1 and CDR2 (germline): LGHNA, YNFKEQ. V shed 2 bases and J shed 4 bases, with 7 bases lying between them. This CDR3 has 13 amino acids.

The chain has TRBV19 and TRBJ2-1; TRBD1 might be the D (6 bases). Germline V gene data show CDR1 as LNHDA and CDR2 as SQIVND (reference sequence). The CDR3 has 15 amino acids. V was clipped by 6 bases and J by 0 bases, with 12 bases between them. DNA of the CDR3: TGTGCCAGTAGCCGGACAGCGAGCTCCTACAATGAGCAGTTCTTC. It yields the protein CASSRTASSYNEQFF.

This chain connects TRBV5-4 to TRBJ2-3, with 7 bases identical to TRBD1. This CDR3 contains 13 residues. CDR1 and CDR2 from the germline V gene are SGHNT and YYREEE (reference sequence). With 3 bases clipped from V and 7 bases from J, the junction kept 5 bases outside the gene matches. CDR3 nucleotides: TGTGCCAGCAGCTCGGGGACAGTAAATACGCAGTATTTT. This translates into CASSSGTVNTQYF.

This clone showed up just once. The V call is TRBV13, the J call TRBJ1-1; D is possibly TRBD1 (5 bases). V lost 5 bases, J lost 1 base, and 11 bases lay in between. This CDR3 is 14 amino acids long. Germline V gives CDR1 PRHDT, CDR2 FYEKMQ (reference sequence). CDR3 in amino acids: CASSADSRNTEAFF. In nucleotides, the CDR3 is TGTGCCAGCAGCGCTGACAGTAGGAACACTGAAGCTTTCTTT.

CDR3 residues: CASSPGGQYNEQFF. In DNA form, the CDR3 reads TGCGCCAGCAGCCCGGGAGGACAGTACAATGAGCAGTTCTTC. The chain carries TRBV5-1 and TRBJ2-1; perhaps TRBD2 as D (7 bases). V lost 4 bases and J lost 4, with 12 bases in between. The CDR3 consists of 14 residues. Germline CDR1 is SGHRS and CDR2 is YFSETQ.

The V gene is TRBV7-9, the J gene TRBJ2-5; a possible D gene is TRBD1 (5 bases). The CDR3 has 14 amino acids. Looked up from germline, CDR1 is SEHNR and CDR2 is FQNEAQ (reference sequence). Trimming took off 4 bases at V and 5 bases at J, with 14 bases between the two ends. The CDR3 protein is CASSSSGLRETQYF. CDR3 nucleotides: TGTGCCAGCAGCTCCTCAGGGCTCCGGGAGACCCAGTACTTC.

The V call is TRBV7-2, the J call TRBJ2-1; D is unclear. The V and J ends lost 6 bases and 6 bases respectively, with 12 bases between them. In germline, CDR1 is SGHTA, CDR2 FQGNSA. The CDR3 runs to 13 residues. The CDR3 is CASSSNWGNEQFF. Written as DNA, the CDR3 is TGTGCCAGCAGTTCCAATTGGGGCAATGAGCAGTTCTTC.

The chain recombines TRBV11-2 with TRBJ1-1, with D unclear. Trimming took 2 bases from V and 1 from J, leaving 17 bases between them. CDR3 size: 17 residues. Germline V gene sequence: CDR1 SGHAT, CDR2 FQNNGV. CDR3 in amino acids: CASSLYLGGRGNTEAFF. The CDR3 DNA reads TGTGCCAGCAGCTTATATCTTGGAGGACGAGGGAACACTGAAGCTTTCTTT.

The CDR3 nucleotides are TGTGCCAGCAGCGTAGCAGGGGGCGTTGAAGCTTTCTTT. It encodes CASSVAGGVEAFF. V gene TRBV9 combines with J gene TRBJ1-1; 8 bases align to TRBD1. The length of the CDR3 is 13 residues. J gave up 7 bases and V 0 bases, and 2 bases lay outside the gene matches. From germline, CDR1 is SGDLS and CDR2 YYNGEE.

CDR3: CASSQEYLSWGYTF. The CDR3 DNA is TGTGCCAGCAGCCAAGAGTACTTATCTTGGGGCTACACCTTC. The chain employs TRBV4-2 and TRBJ1-2; no reliable D call. The CDR3 is 14 amino acids. Germline CDR1 LGHNA, CDR2 YNFKEQ. Trimming removed 0 bases at V and 8 bases at J, with 13 bases between.